This T cell receptor beta chain was sequenced for a study of early T cells in non-severe SARS-CoV-2 infection. At the level of the study: Chains were unpaired, as sequencing was done on bulk RNA from unsorted whole blood. Study-level results: Matches to VDJdb favored anti-spike CD8 responses and missed private and CD4 specificities.

Individual cDNA molecules were tagged with unique molecular identifiers. Using its own MiXCR run on the 5' RACE reads, TCRdb lists one record per CDR3 protein. The table includes around 50,000 distinct CDR3 sequences, around 12% detected once. This clonotype has just a few counts. Antigen unknown. CDR1 and CDR2 from the germline V gene are SGHAT and FQNNGV. CDR3 size: 14 residues. The V and J ends lost 6 bases and 2 bases respectively, with 12 bases between them. Sequencing was performed on whole blood. The source of this sequence is an adult who was a healthcare worker with PCR-confirmed SARS-CoV-2 infection or an uninfected control (not recorded which). The chain uses TRBV11-2 and TRBJ2-3, with D unresolved. The CDR3 nucleotides are TGTGCCAGCAGTAGGTGGCAATCCACAGATACGCAGTATTTT. It is translated as CASSRWQSTDTQYF. Using reference TRBV11-2 and TRBJ2-3 for the parts outside the CDR3, the full variable domain is EAGVAQSPRYKIIEKRQSVAFWCNPISGHATLYWYQQILGQGPKLLIQFQNNGVVDDSQLPKDRFSAERLKGVDSTLKIQPAKLEDSAVYLCASSRWQSTDTQYFGPGTRLTVL.